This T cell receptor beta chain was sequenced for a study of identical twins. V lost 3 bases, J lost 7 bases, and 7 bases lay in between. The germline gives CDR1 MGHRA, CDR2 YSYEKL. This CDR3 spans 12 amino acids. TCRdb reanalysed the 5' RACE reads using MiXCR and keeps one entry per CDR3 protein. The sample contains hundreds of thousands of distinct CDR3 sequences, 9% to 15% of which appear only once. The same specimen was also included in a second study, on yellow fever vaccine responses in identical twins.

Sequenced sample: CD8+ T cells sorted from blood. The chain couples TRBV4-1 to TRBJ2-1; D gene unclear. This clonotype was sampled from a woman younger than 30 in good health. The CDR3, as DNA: TGCGCCAGCAGCCAGGAATTGAATGAGCAGTTCTTC. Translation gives CASSQELNEQFF.